The rows below give T cell receptor beta chains drawn from one sample of a study of cytomegalovirus exposure and HLA in healthy donors. This table comes from immunoSEQ multiplex PCR, and its TCRdb copy is limited to in-frame clones, with some not included. The sample shows more than 95,000 clones, around three quarters of them seen only once. Specimen: PBMCs. These receptors were taken from a female donor in good health and CMV-seronegative. Both conserved end residues are part of each CDR3. D genes are given only for firm matches. Clone size is given for some rows only: seen once, a few or many times, or a class if the clone is expanded.

18	TRBJ2-1	TRBV4-1	.	few	TGCGCCAGCAGCCCCCCCCCTACGCTAGCGCTCTCCTACAATGAGCAGTTCTTC	CASSPPPTLALSYNEQFF
15	TRBJ2-7	TRBV27	.	few	TGTGCCAGCAGCTCTAAGACAGGGAGGTCCTACGAGCAGTACTTC	CASSSKTGRSYEQYF
14	TRBJ2-7	TRBV30	TRBD1	.	TGTGCCTGGAGTTTCGGCCAGGGGGCAAACGAGCAGTACTTC	CAWSFGQGANEQYF
15	TRBJ1-5	TRBV19	.	.	TGTGCCAGTAGTTTCCCGCGAGGAGCCAATCAGCCCCAGCATTTT	CASSFPRGANQPQHF
15	TRBJ2-7	TRBV7-2	.	once	TGTGCCAGCAGCCGAGACAGCCTCAAACCCTACGAGCAGTACTTC	CASSRDSLKPYEQYF
14	TRBJ1-1	TRBV6-6	.	once	TGTGCCAGCAGTCCCTTATCTAAGAACACTGAAGCTTTCTTT	CASSPLSKNTEAFF
14	TRBJ1-1	TRBV19	TRBD1	.	TGTGCCAGTAGCGGCGACAGGGCAAACACTGAAGCTTTCTTT	CASSGDRANTEAFF
15	TRBJ1-2	TRBV5-1	TRBD1	.	TGCGCCAGCAGCTTGACAGGGGGCCGGGACTATGGCTACACCTTC	CASSLTGGRDYGYTF
16	TRBJ1-4	TRBV14	.	few	TGTGCCAGCAGCCCCGGGACACCTGCAACTAATGAAAAACTGTTTTTT	CASSPGTPATNEKLFF
19	TRBJ1-1	TRBV19	TRBD1	.	TGTGCCAGTAGTATAGGTTCGGTACTGGAAGGGGGCGAGCACACTGAAGCTTTCTTT	CASSIGSVLEGGEHTEAFF
11	TRBJ2-5	TRBV20-1	.	.	TGCAGTACGTACTCGCAAGAGACCCAGTACTTC	CSTYSQETQYF
15	TRBJ2-3	TRBV11-2	TRBD2	.	TGTGCCAGCAGCTTTAGCGGGGGGGCAATAGATACGCAGTATTTT	CASSFSGGAIDTQYF
13	TRBJ1-1	TRBV7-9	.	.	TGTGCCAGCAGTCGGGGTACTCAGGCGGGAGCTTTCTTT	CASSRGTQAGAFF
16	TRBJ2-1	TRBV30	.	.	TGTGCCGGCCGAGGGGGACGGCAGGGCGGGCTCGATGAGCAGTTCTTC	CAGRGGRQGGLDEQFF
13	TRBJ1-1	TRBV11-2	.	.	TGTGCCAGCAGCTTAGGGCAGAACACTGAAGCTTTCTTT	CASSLGQNTEAFF
16	TRBJ2-5	TRBV28	TRBD2	.	TGTGCCAGCAGCCCGGGACTAGCGGGAGGGCAAGAGACCCAGTACTTC	CASSPGLAGGQETQYF
13	TRBJ2-7	TRBV13	TRBD1	.	TGTGCCAGCGGGACAGCGCCGAACTACGAGCAGTACTTC	CASGTAPNYEQYF
16	TRBJ2-5	TRBV4-2	TRBD2	.	TGTGCCAGCAGCCAAGATCAGAGTCTAGCGGGAGAGACCCAGTACTTC	CASSQDQSLAGETQYF
12	TRBJ1-1	TRBV6-1	TRBD1	.	TGTGCCAGCAGTGTCCAGGGGGCGAAGGCTTTCTTT	CASSVQGAKAFF
17	TRBJ2-3	TRBV2	.	.	TGTGCCAGCATCCAGGGTCTTGGAACCCCTGGCACAGATACGCAGTATTTT	CASIQGLGTPGTDTQYF
15	TRBJ2-4	TRBV29-1	.	.	TGCAGCGTTGAAGATGGGGGGGCGGCCAAAAACAGTCAGTACTTC	CSVEDGGAAKNSQYF
14	TRBJ2-5	TRBV6-5	TRBD2	.	TGTGCCAGCAGTGTAAGAGGCGGGAGGAGGACCCAGTACTTC	CASSVRGGRRTQYF
13	TRBJ2-5	TRBV4-1	.	.	TGCGCCAGCAGCCCCGTTTACCAAGAGACCCAGTACTTC	CASSPVYQETQYF
13	TRBJ1-2	TRBV2	.	.	TGTGCCAGCAGTCCCTTGGTCCGGGATGGCTACACCTTC	CASSPLVRDGYTF
16	TRBJ2-5	TRBV30	TRBD2	.	TGTGCCTGGAGCGGGATAGGGACTAGCGGGAAGGAAACCCAGTACTTC	CAWSGIGTSGKETQYF
14	TRBJ1-1	TRBV6-1	.	.	TGTGCCAGCAGCTACAGGGACCGGAACACTGAAGCTTTCTTT	CASSYRDRNTEAFF
16	TRBJ2-1	TRBV27	.	.	TGTGCCAGCAGTTTATCGAGCAGCGAGTACTACAATGAGCAGTTCTTC	CASSLSSSEYYNEQFF
14	TRBJ2-7	TRBV6-6	.	.	TGTGCCAGCAGTTACTCCAGGGTCTCCTACGAGCAGTACTTC	CASSYSRVSYEQYF
14	TRBJ2-7	TRBV7-6	.	.	TGTGCCAGCAGCCCCGGGACTGTACCCTACGAGCAGTACTTC	CASSPGTVPYEQYF
16	TRBJ1-3	TRBV5-1	.	.	TGCGCCAGCAGCTTGGATGGGGCCATCTCCGGAAACACCATATATTTT	CASSLDGAISGNTIYF
16	TRBJ2-7	TRBV13	TRBD1	.	TGTGCCAGCAGCTCCCATGACGGACAGGGGGCCTACGAGCAGTACTTC	CASSSHDGQGAYEQYF
13	TRBJ2-7	TRBV2	.	.	TGTGCCAGCAGTGACCCGGGACACCACGAGCAGTACTTC	CASSDPGHHEQYF
13	TRBJ1-2	TRBV19	.	.	TGTGCCAGTAGTACCGCGTTTCTCTATGGCTACACCTTC	CASSTAFLYGYTF
14	TRBJ1-4	TRBV7-9	.	.	TGTGCCAGCCTGGGGCCCTATCCAAATGAAAAACTGTTTTTT	CASLGPYPNEKLFF
16	TRBJ2-2	TRBV6-6	.	medium-sized	TGTGCCAGCAGTTACTCGAGCCTAGTACGGACCGGGGAGCTGTTTTTT	CASSYSSLVRTGELFF
13	TRBJ2-4	TRBV5-1	.	.	TGCGCCAGCAGCTCGGGAGCCAAAAACAGTCAGTACTTC	CASSSGAKNSQYF
13	TRBJ2-5	TRBV10-3	TRBD2	few	TGTGCCAGCGGTGGGACTAGCGGGGAGACCCAGTACTTC	CASGGTSGETQYF
20	TRBJ2-1	TRBV27	.	.	TGTGCCAGCAGCCTAGGCCGCTTGGATAGACCACACCCTGGCTACAATGAGCAGTTCTTC	CASSLGRLDRPHPGYNEQFF
16	TRBJ2-1	TRBV5-4	TRBD2	.	TGTGCCAGCAGCTTTATGGCTAGCGGGCGATACAATGAGCAGTTCTTC	CASSFMASGRYNEQFF
12	TRBJ1-2	TRBV28	.	.	TGTGCCGCCGTGCGGGGACTCAGGGGCTACACCTTC	CAAVRGLRGYTF
19	TRBJ2-1	TRBV5-4	TRBD1	.	TGTGCCAGCAGCGTTAAACCGGGACAGGGAAGGAGTTCCCACAATGAGCAGTTCTTC	CASSVKPGQGRSSHNEQFF
18	TRBJ1-5	TRBV11-2	TRBD1	few	TGTGCCAGCAGCTTGGGCAGGGGGCGTCGTTACGGCAATCAGCCCCAGCATTTT	CASSLGRGRRYGNQPQHF
14	TRBJ2-3	TRBV5-4	.	.	TGTGCCAGCAGCCCGCGGTCTGGTCTAGATACGCAGTATTTT	CASSPRSGLDTQYF
17	TRBJ2-2	TRBV5-1	TRBD1	.	TGCGCCAGCAGCGCACACCCGGGACAGGGTGACGCCGGGGAGCTGTTTTTT	CASSAHPGQGDAGELFF
16	TRBJ2-5	TRBV28	TRBD1	.	TGTGCCAGCAGTTCCCACGGACAGGGAATACGAGAGACCCAGTACTTC	CASSSHGQGIRETQYF
14	TRBJ1-5	TRBV7-9	.	.	TGTTCCAGCAGCACATCTGGGAGGTATCAGCCCCAGCATTTT	CSSSTSGRYQPQHF
17	TRBJ2-3	TRBV7-2	TRBD2	.	TGTGCCAGCAGCTTAGCGCGGGGCGGGGGGGGCCGAGATACGCAGTATTTT	CASSLARGGGGRDTQYF
15	TRBJ2-7	TRBV5-1	TRBD2	.	TGCGCCAGCAGCTTGGCCCTAGCGGGGTCCTACGAGCAGTACTTC	CASSLALAGSYEQYF
16	TRBJ2-3	TRBV2	TRBD1	.	TGTGCCGGCAGCCCCCGGACAGGGGAAAACACAGATACGCAGTATTTT	CAGSPRTGENTDTQYF
14	TRBJ2-1	TRBV5-1	TRBD1	.	TGCGCCAGCAGCTTGATACAGGGGGCTTATGAGCAGTTCTTC	CASSLIQGAYEQFF
16	TRBJ2-2	TRBV5-4	.	.	TGTGCCAGCAGCTTTTTCATTATCGGGGGCACCGGGGAGCTGTTTTTT	CASSFFIIGGTGELFF
15	TRBJ2-3	TRBV11-3	TRBD2	.	TGTGCCAGCAGCCGGGAGGGCCGAGGCACAGATACGCAGTATTTT	CASSREGRGTDTQYF
14	TRBJ1-5	TRBV6-4	.	.	TGTGCCAGCACCTCAAGGCGGAGCAATCAGCCCCAGCATTTT	CASTSRRSNQPQHF
13	TRBJ2-7	TRBV7-9	.	few	TGTGCCAGCAGCGGGGGCACCTCCTACGAGCAGTACTTC	CASSGGTSYEQYF
15	TRBJ2-7	TRBV5-5	TRBD1	.	TGTGCCAGCAGCCGGAGACAGGGACCGACCTACGAGCAGTACTTC	CASSRRQGPTYEQYF